Below, one T cell receptor (beta chain) is given with its context. The data derive from a study of blood T cell repertoires in COVID-19. The assay was immunoSEQ multiplex PCR, and TCRdb's table has in-frame clones only and misses some. The sample includes roughly 340,000 clones, 88% of them seen just once. The CDR3 extends over 17 amino acids. The ends lost 6 bases at V and 6 bases at J; junction bases unmatched: 15. Per the germline V gene, CDR1 is KGHSH and CDR2 is LQKENI. Followed longitudinally, the Seattle patients had been enrolled during active infection. This sequence was found in a woman in her seventies with COVID-19, enrolled during active disease. Sequenced: peripheral blood. The V call is TRBV18, the J call TRBJ1-1; 11 positions match TRBD1. CDR3 in amino acids: CASSTTGRDRGLAEAFF. The CDR3 DNA is TGTGCCAGCTCTACCACCGGCCGGGACAGGGGGTTGGCTGAAGCTTTCTTT.